These 16 T cell receptor beta chains originate from one sample sequenced in a study of CD8+ T cells in alopecia areata. Extracted RNA was reverse transcribed into cDNA, the sequencing template. Sequencing was performed with immunoSEQ multiplex PCR; in TCRdb, only in-frame clones are kept and a portion is missing. Of around 250,000 clones listed, 67% are singletons. The sample was CD4+ T cells sorted from blood, taken at week 0. Receptors originate from a human donor with alopecia areata.

J is TRBJ2-7 and V is TRBV29-1; D is possibly TRBD2 (7 bases). This CDR3 is built from 12 residues. Per the germline V gene, CDR1 is SQVTM and CDR2 is ANQGSEA. The CDR3 spells CSARGAGDEQYF. The CDR3 DNA reads TGCAGTGCACGGGGGGCCGGGGACGAGCAGTACTTC.

This rearrangement joins TRBV5-4 to TRBJ2-6, with D perhaps matching TRBD1 (5 bases). This CDR3 has 15 amino acids. V was clipped by 3 bases and J by 3 bases, with 10 bases between them. CDR1 SGHNT and CDR2 YYREEE come from the germline V gene (reference sequence). CDR3 in DNA: TGTGCCAGCAGCTCCCCAGGGTATGGGGCCAACGTCCTGACTTTC. Translated, it gives CASSSPGYGANVLTF.

The rearrangement joins TRBV11-1 to TRBJ2-5; D may be TRBD2 (6 bases). CDR1 and CDR2 from the germline V gene are SGHAT and FQDESV (reference sequence). The CDR3 is made up of 14 amino acids. Trimming left V 2 bases short and J 5 bases short, with 12 bases between. The CDR3 loop reads CASSLRREQETQYF. CDR3 DNA sequence: TGTGCCAGCAGCTTACGGAGGGAGCAGGAGACCCAGTACTTC.

In DNA form, the CDR3 reads TGTGCCTGGCGGGACAGAGATAATTCACCCCTCCACTTT. Amino acid sequence: CAWRDRDNSPLHF. The chain employs TRBV30 and TRBJ1-6, with 7 nucleotides matching TRBD1. V dropped 5 bases and J dropped 5; count of bases not matched to a gene: 3. The CDR3 contains 13 residues. Germline assignment: CDR1 GTSNPN and CDR2 SVGIG (reference sequence).

This clone has a handful of counts. This rearrangement joins TRBV19 to TRBJ2-6; D ambiguous. V lost 5 bases to trimming and J lost 1 base, with 9 bases between them. Germline loops: CDR1 LNHDA, CDR2 SQIVND (reference sequence). The CDR3 has 15 amino acids. The CDR3 nucleotides are TGTGCCAGTAGTGGGATCCTATCTGGGGCCAACGTCCTGACTTTC. Its protein is CASSGILSGANVLTF.

The chain employs TRBV5-6 and TRBJ1-1; D possibly corresponds to TRBD1 (5 bases). V lost 7 bases to trimming and J lost 0 bases, with 22 bases between them. The CDR3 runs to 17 residues. Germline CDR1 SGHDT, CDR2 YYEEEE. CDR3 DNA: TGTGCCAGCGCCTACAGACCGCCCCGGGGGGTGAACACTGAAGCTTTCTTT. Amino acid sequence: CASAYRPPRGVNTEAFF.

The V gene is TRBV4-1, the J gene TRBJ1-1; D possibly corresponds to TRBD1 (5 bases). The CDR3 length is 15 residues. V lost 3 bases and J lost 1, with 12 bases in between. Germline V gene sequence: CDR1 MGHRA, CDR2 YSYEKL. The CDR3 spells CASSQWAGENTEAFF. CDR3 DNA: TGCGCCAGCAGCCAGTGGGCGGGGGAGAACACTGAAGCTTTCTTT.

This clone occurred a few times. The chain is built from TRBV7-9 and TRBJ1-6; D ambiguous. The CDR3 covers 15 residues. The V gene's germline CDR1 is SEHNR and CDR2 FQNEAQ (reference sequence). Trimming removed 1 base from V and 10 bases from J, with 14 bases in between. The CDR3: CASSLGLTGGSPLHF. The CDR3 DNA reads as TGTGCCAGCAGCTTAGGTCTTACGGGAGGCTCACCCCTCCACTTT.

V usage is TRBV2 and J usage is TRBJ2-3, with a possible D match to TRBD1 (5 bases). This CDR3 region has 14 residues. The germline gives CDR1 SNHLY, CDR2 FYNNEI. V dropped 8 bases and J dropped 3 bases, with 15 bases sitting between them. This chain's CDR3 is CASVATVVTDTQYF. DNA of the CDR3: TGTGCCAGCGTGGCGACAGTCGTAACAGATACGCAGTATTTT.

CDR3 in amino acids: CASSLGQPGYNEQFF. Here the CDR3 DNA reads TGTGCCAGCAGCCTGGGACAGCCAGGGTACAATGAGCAGTTCTTC. The chain carries TRBV7-3 and TRBJ2-1, with TRBD1 matching 7 bases. In germline, CDR1 is SGHTA, CDR2 FQGTGA. V was clipped by 5 bases and J by 4 bases; unmatched bases: 8. The CDR3 sequence is 15 residues long.

This clone has just a few counts. The V and J genes are TRBV5-6 and TRBJ2-6, with D hard to call. V lost 4 bases and J lost 0, with 8 bases in between. From germline, CDR1 is SGHDT and CDR2 YYEEEE. The CDR3 is 15 amino acids. The CDR3 protein is CASSVLHSGANVLTF. The CDR3, as DNA: TGTGCCAGCAGCGTTTTACACTCTGGGGCCAACGTCCTGACTTTC.

As regards this clone: The sample holds other DNA sequences that translate to the same CDR3. The V and J genes are TRBV5-1 and TRBJ2-5; D not certain. The germline V gene encodes CDR1 SGHRS and CDR2 YFSETQ. The ends were cut back, 0 bases at V and 2 bases at J, with 2 bases in the middle. The CDR3 is made up of 12 amino acids. As DNA, the CDR3 is TGCGCCAGCAGCTTGGTACAAGAGACCCAGTACTTC. Its translation is CASSLVQETQYF.

This clone appeared a few times. This sequence joins TRBV30 and TRBJ2-3; TRBD2 matches 9 bases. The junction had 17 bases not matched to a gene; V was cut back by 2 bases and J by 5 bases. The length of the CDR3 is 18 residues. Germline lookup yields CDR1 GTSNPN and CDR2 SVGIG (reference sequence). The CDR3 reads CAWSKRASGATKEDTQYF. In nucleotides, the CDR3 is TGTGCCTGGAGTAAAAGGGCTAGCGGGGCTACGAAGGAAGATACGCAGTATTTT.

The rearrangement joins TRBV4-2 to TRBJ2-5; D gene ambiguous. CDR1 and CDR2 (germline): LGHNA, YNFKEQ. The CDR3 loop spans 14 amino acids. V was cut by 3 bases and J by 3 bases, with 11 bases left in between. In DNA, the CDR3 is TGTGCCAGCAGCCAGGACCGGGCGAAAGAGACCCAGTACTTC. The encoded protein is CASSQDRAKETQYF.

This chain links TRBV7-9 with TRBJ2-4; D is ambiguous. The length of the CDR3 is 14 residues. Trimming took off 10 bases at V and 2 bases at J, with 15 bases between the two ends. CDR1 and CDR2 (germline): SEHNR, FQNEAQ (reference sequence). This CDR3 reads CATGRGSTKNIQYF. CDR3 nucleotides: TGTGCCACCGGCAGAGGATCTACCAAAAACATTCAGTACTTC.

This sequence joins TRBV30 and TRBJ2-3; 8 bases fit TRBD1. Germline values: CDR1 GTSNPN, CDR2 SVGIG (reference sequence). Unmatched junction bases numbered 0, after V lost 0 bases and J lost 1 base. The CDR3 loop spans 14 amino acids. The CDR3: CAWSVQGGTDTQYF. In DNA, the CDR3 is TGTGCCTGGAGTGTACAGGGGGGCACAGATACGCAGTATTTT. The full variable domain, in which reference TRBV30 and TRBJ2-3 provide the parts outside the CDR3, is SQTIHQWPATLVQPVGSPLSLECTVEGTSNPNLYWYRQAAGRGLQLLFYSVGIGQISSEVPQNLSASRPQDRQFILSSKKLLLSDSGFYLCAWSVQGGTDTQYFGPGTRLTVL.